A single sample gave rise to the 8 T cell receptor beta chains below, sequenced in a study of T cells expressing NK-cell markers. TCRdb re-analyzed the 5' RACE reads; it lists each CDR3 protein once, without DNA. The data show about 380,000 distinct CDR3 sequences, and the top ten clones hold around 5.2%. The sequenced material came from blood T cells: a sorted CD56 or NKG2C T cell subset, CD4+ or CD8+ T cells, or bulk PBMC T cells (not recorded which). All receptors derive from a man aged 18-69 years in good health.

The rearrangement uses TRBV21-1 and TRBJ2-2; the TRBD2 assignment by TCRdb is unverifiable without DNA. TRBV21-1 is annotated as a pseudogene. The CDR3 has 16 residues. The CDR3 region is CASSTTGGQYTGELFF.

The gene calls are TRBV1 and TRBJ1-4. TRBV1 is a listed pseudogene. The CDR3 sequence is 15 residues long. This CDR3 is CTSSQVGPQIEKLFF.

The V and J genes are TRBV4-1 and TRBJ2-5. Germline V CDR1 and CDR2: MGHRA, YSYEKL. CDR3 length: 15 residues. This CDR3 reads CASSQDRSRLKTQYF.

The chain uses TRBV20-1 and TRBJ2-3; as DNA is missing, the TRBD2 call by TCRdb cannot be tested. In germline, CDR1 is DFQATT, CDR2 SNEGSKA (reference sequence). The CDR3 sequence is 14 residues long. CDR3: CSAGDVAVRDTQYF.

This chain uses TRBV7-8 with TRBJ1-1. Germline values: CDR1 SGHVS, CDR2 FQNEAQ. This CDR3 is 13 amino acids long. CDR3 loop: CASSLRADTEAFF.

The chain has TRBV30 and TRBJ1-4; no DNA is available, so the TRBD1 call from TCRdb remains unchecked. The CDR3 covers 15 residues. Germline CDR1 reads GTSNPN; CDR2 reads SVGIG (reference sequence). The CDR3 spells CAWSVRRQGGQKLFF.

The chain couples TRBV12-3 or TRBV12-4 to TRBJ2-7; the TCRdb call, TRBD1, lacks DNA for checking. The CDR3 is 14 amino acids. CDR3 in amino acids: CASTSSGTAYEQYF.

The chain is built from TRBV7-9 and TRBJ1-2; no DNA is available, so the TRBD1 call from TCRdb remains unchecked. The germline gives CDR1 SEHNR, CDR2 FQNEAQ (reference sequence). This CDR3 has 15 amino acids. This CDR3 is CASSSRGQGNVGYTF.